The 20 T cell receptor beta chains below were found in one sample sequenced in a study of blood T cells in healthy people across ages. The authors ran a second PCR of roughly 7 to 11 cycles using a sample-barcoded 5' primer and a J-beta primer mix. Via MiXCR, TCRdb re-called the 5' RACE reads, giving one row per CDR3 protein. Of about 630,000 distinct CDR3 sequences listed, 20% to 25% are singletons. The sequencing sample was made of blood. The receptors were gathered from a man between 65 and 85 years old in good health.

This clonotype was seen more than once but under ten times. The CDR3 is CASSGQGRAKNIQYF. The DNA of the CDR3 is TGTGCCAGCAGTGGGCAAGGCAGAGCCAAAAACATTCAGTACTTC. J is TRBJ2-4 and V is TRBV2; D unclear. Trimming took off 4 bases at V and 0 bases at J, with 10 bases between the two ends. The CDR3 runs to 15 residues. Germline V gene data show CDR1 as SNHLY and CDR2 as FYNNEI.

This clonotype appeared many times. This chain connects TRBV20-1 to TRBJ1-4, with 10 bases that match TRBD1. Germline V lookup: CDR1 DFQATT, CDR2 SNEGSKA (reference sequence). The CDR3 has 15 amino acids. The V and J ends lost 3 bases and 8 bases, in that order; junction bases with no gene match: 9. CDR3 region: CSASDWDRGKEKLFF. The CDR3 nucleotides are TGCAGTGCTAGCGATTGGGACAGGGGAAAGGAAAAACTGTTTTTT.

V and J are TRBV6-5 and TRBJ2-7; 7 bases map to TRBD2. CDR1 and CDR2 from the germline V gene are MNHEY and SVGAGI. CDR3 size: 14 residues. After removal of 6 bases from V and 0 bases from J, the junction contained 5 bases not matched to a gene. This CDR3 reads CASRLLASSYEQYF. CDR3 sequence (DNA): TGTGCCAGCAGGCTACTAGCGAGCTCCTACGAGCAGTACTTC.

The CDR3 DNA reads as TGTGCCAGCAGCTGGGGGGAGACGGGCACCGGGGAGCTGTTTTTT. Its translation: CASSWGETGTGELFF. The V call is TRBV2, the J call TRBJ2-2; tentatively, D is TRBD2 (6 bases). Per the germline V gene, CDR1 is SNHLY and CDR2 is FYNNEI. V gave up 6 bases and J gave up 4 bases, with 15 bases separating them. This CDR3 has 15 amino acids.

This clonotype was counted many times. The chain has TRBV5-1 and TRBJ1-4; 7 bases line up with TRBD1. The CDR3 is made up of 15 amino acids. J gave up 8 bases and V 0 bases, and 7 bases lay outside the gene matches. CDR1 and CDR2 from the germline V gene are SGHRS and YFSETQ. This CDR3 reads CASSLVGRGIEKLFF. The CDR3 bases are TGCGCCAGCAGCTTGGTTGGCAGGGGGATCGAAAAACTGTTTTTT.

The CDR3 is CASKASGMNEQFF. The CDR3 region has the DNA TGTGCCAGCAAGGCTAGCGGGATGAATGAGCAGTTCTTC. The chain combines TRBV6-2 or TRBV6-3 with TRBJ2-1; 9 positions agree with TRBD2. V gave up 7 bases and J gave up 7 bases; unmatched junction bases: 5. CDR1 is MNHEY, CDR2 SVGEGT, per germline. The CDR3 contains 13 residues.

This clonotype was observed a few times. V and J are TRBV7-2 and TRBJ2-1; perhaps TRBD2 as D (5 bases). This CDR3 comprises 16 residues. In germline, CDR1 is SGHTA, CDR2 FQGNSA. Trimming shortened V by 5 bases and J by 0 bases, and 14 bases separated the two germline ends. The CDR3 region is CASSPRTSSSYNEQFF. The CDR3 DNA sequence: TGTGCCAGCAGCCCCCGGACTTCGAGCTCCTACAATGAGCAGTTCTTC. Based on the CDR3 plus reference TRBV7-2 and TRBJ2-1, the full variable domain is GAGVSQSPSNKVTEKGKDVELRCDPISGHTALYWYRQSLGQGLEFLIYFQGNSAPDKSGLPSDRFSAERTGGSVSTLTIQRTQQEDSAVYLCASSPRTSSSYNEQFFGPGTRLTVL.

This chain uses TRBV23-1 with TRBJ2-3; 10 nucleotides match TRBD1. TRBV23-1 is an ORF, and what it does is uncertain. This CDR3 has 17 amino acids. The junction had 4 bases not matched to a gene; V was cut back by 0 bases and J by 1 base. The CDR3 nucleotides read TGCGCCAGCAGTCAATCAAGGGACAGGGGAGGCACAGATACGCAGTATTTT. It translates to CASSQSRDRGGTDTQYF.

This clonotype was seen only a few times. This chain uses TRBV20-1 with TRBJ1-5; TRBD1 might be the D (5 bases). V lost 0 bases to trimming and J lost 2 bases, with 5 bases between them. The CDR3 has 13 amino acids. The V gene's germline CDR1 is DFQATT and CDR2 SNEGSKA (reference sequence). Here the CDR3 DNA reads TGCAGTGCTAGAGAACAGGGCAATCAGCCCCAGCATTTT. Its translation is CSAREQGNQPQHF.

This chain connects TRBV5-6 to TRBJ2-2; D call uncertain. Trimming cost V 1 base and J 4 bases, with 8 bases left between them. This CDR3 region has 14 residues. Germline V lookup: CDR1 SGHDT, CDR2 YYEEEE. This chain's CDR3 is CASSLYSSTGELFF. In DNA, the CDR3 is TGTGCCAGCAGCTTGTACAGTTCCACCGGGGAGCTGTTTTTT.

This clonotype was seen at least ten times. This chain connects TRBV20-1 to TRBJ2-2; 7 bases are shared with TRBD2. V lost 0 bases to trimming and J lost 6 bases; unmatched junction nucleotides: 13. From germline, CDR1 is DFQATT and CDR2 SNEGSKA (reference sequence). There are 17 residues in the CDR3. The CDR3 loop is CSARDLRAGRVAGELFF. Written as DNA, the CDR3 is TGCAGTGCTAGAGATCTTAGGGCAGGGAGGGTTGCCGGGGAGCTGTTTTTT.

This clonotype showed up just a few times. The rearrangement uses TRBV6-1 and TRBJ2-7; 11 nucleotides line up with TRBD2. Looked up from germline, CDR1 is MNHNS and CDR2 is SASEGT. The trim removed 4 bases at V and 6 bases at J, leaving 17 bases unmatched. CDR3 length: 18 amino acids. CDR3 in amino acids: CASSASGTSGRGVFEQYF. The CDR3 nucleotides are TGTGCCAGCAGTGCCAGCGGTACTAGCGGGAGAGGGGTATTCGAGCAGTACTTC.

This clonotype was detected many times. The DNA of the CDR3 is TGCAGTGCCCATAGGACTAGCGGGAGGGTCCGTCTGGAGACCCAGTACTTC. It is translated as CSAHRTSGRVRLETQYF. This chain joins TRBV20-1 and TRBJ2-5; 15 bases line up with TRBD2. CDR1 is DFQATT and CDR2 is SNEGSKA in the germline V gene (reference sequence). V dropped 6 bases and J dropped 5; count of bases not matched to a gene: 13. The CDR3 contains 17 residues.

V usage is TRBV2 and J usage is TRBJ2-7, with D possibly matching TRBD2 (7 bases). The end of the DNA aligns better with TRBJ2-1, so the J call may be wrong. The CDR3 extends over 16 amino acids. CDR1 and CDR2 (germline): SNHLY, FYNNEI. The CDR3 sequence is CASRSGRGAEYNEQFF. The DNA of the CDR3 is TGTGCCAGCAGATCCGGTCGGGGGGCAGAGTACAATGAGCAGTTCTTC.

This clonotype was counted between two and nine times. The chain is built from TRBV7-9 and TRBJ2-3; 16 positions match TRBD2. The germline CDR1 and CDR2 sequences are SEHNR and FQNEAQ (reference sequence). This CDR3 comprises 17 residues. V dropped 4 bases and J dropped 6; count of bases not matched to a gene: 7. The CDR3 protein is CASSSGTSGRAPDTQYF. The DNA for the CDR3 is TGTGCCAGCAGCTCCGGGACTAGCGGGAGGGCCCCTGATACGCAGTATTTT.

The chain is built from TRBV4-1 and TRBJ2-1; D call uncertain. The germline gives CDR1 MGHRA, CDR2 YSYEKL. This CDR3 has 14 amino acids. Trimming cost V 3 bases and J 5 bases, with 11 bases left between them. This CDR3 reads CASSHALGNNEQFF. In DNA, the CDR3 is TGCGCCAGCAGCCATGCTCTAGGCAACAATGAGCAGTTCTTC.

This clonotype has only a few counts. V usage is TRBV25-1 and J usage is TRBJ1-5; the D gene is possibly TRBD1 (6 bases). The V gene lost 1 base and the J gene lost 7 bases, with 17 bases spanning the gap. The CDR3 has 16 amino acids. From germline, CDR1 is MGHDK and CDR2 SYGVNS. As DNA, the CDR3 is TGTGCCAGCAGTGAATCTGGCAGGGGAGGACGGCAGCCCCAGCATTTT. It codes for CASSESGRGGRQPQHF.

V usage is TRBV6-2 or TRBV6-3 and J usage is TRBJ2-1; 11 bases line up with TRBD2. The germline V gene has CDR1 MNHEY and CDR2 SVGEGT. Losses at the gene ends were 5 bases for V and 3 bases for J; bases not matched to a gene: 12. CDR3 size: 18 residues. For the CDR3, the DNA is TGTGCCAGCAGTATCTATAGCGGGAGGGCCCCTAGCTACAATGAGCAGTTCTTC. The encoded protein is CASSIYSGRAPSYNEQFF.

DNA for the CDR3: TGTGCCAGCAGCCCAAGAGGACTAGCGGCGTACAATGAGCAGTTCTTC. Translating gives CASSPRGLAAYNEQFF. J is TRBJ2-1 and V is TRBV7-9; 10 nucleotides match TRBD2. CDR1 and CDR2 from the germline V gene are SEHNR and FQNEAQ (reference sequence). The CDR3 is 16 residues long. V shed 5 bases, J shed 4 bases, and the junction held 8 bases outside the gene matches.

The rearrangement links TRBV10-3 to TRBJ2-1; tentative D call: TRBD2 (6 bases). Trimming stripped 5 bases from V and 0 bases from J, with 11 bases between. The germline V gene has CDR1 ENHRY and CDR2 SYGVKD. This CDR3 region has 15 residues. The CDR3 spells CAISYSGSSYNEQFF. In DNA, the CDR3 is TGTGCCATCAGTTATAGCGGCAGCTCCTACAATGAGCAGTTCTTC.